The entry below describes one T cell receptor beta chain. Its antigen has not been determined. The sample holds no much larger clone one base away, and base qualities are not on file. Sample time point, as interpreted from the label and publication: baseline before first vaccination. Samples from vaccinated people were obtained from the UK trials COV001 and COV002, which included a single-blind randomized controlled phase 2/3 trial of AZD1222 (ChAdOx1 nCoV-19) in healthy adults. For TCRbeta chain sequencing, PBMC samples were collected from trial participants at day 0 and at day 28 after the second dose. The V and J ends are trimmed by 3 bases and 6 bases, leaving 4 bases between them. From the germline V gene, CDR1 is SNHLY and CDR2 is FYNNEI. The CDR3 measures 11 amino acids from cysteine to phenylalanine. Of the read, only the CDR3 DNA is kept; its 33 bases are in frame from base 1. This sample was taken from a study of T cell responses to AZD1222 COVID-19 vaccine (dated by TCRdb to the early 2020s). A note on the overall study: AZD1222 recipients with second doses at about 4 weeks or about 12 weeks were pooled, because spike-specific TCR depth and breadth did not differ between schedules. A total of 230 to 250 trial participants underwent TCR sequencing, of whom about 210 received two doses of AZD1222 and some 25 received two doses of the MenACWY control vaccine. Trial participants were enrolled by age into subgroups of 18-55, 56-69 and 70-plus years, and approximately 150, 30 and 60 TCR-sequenced participants, respectively, were included in these subgroups.

What the research found in general, with its limitations: Conclusions about previously exposed vaccinees were limited because only six AZD1222 recipients were SARS-CoV-2 seropositive at baseline. Because no samples from the day 14 peak response were available, repertoires could be characterized only after the peak T cell response. Vaccine-associated CD4 TCRs spanned the whole spike protein, with dominant responses in regions 160-218 and 743-854. Most participants were white British and females outnumbered males, and the authors suggested that clonal diversity may have been underestimated. The 56-69-year group was small, and its depth increase did not reach significance, likely because of low power. Nearly half of unique spike-specific TCRs reportedly recognized epitopes outside regions mutated in the B.1.351 and B.1.1.7 variants. After two AZD1222 doses, spike-specific TCR breadth and depth were significantly higher than at day 0 and than in MenACWY recipients.

The CDR3 regions of human TCRbeta chains were analyzed by immunosequencing. The published analysis was carried out like this. TCRs in the repertoires were compared against a reference library of SARS-CoV-2-specific TCRs that had been generated with the MIRA antigen-specificity platform. Breadth meant the fraction of unique TCRs that were SARS-CoV-2-associated, whereas depth meant the fraction of total T cells that were SARS-CoV-2-associated. Using the MIRA data, every spike-specific TCR was mapped to the spike region that the TCR reacted to and assigned to either a CD4 or a CD8 class. Log10-transformed breadth and depth values were compared by one-way ANOVA with Sidak's multiple comparisons tests. TCRdb took over this immuneACCESS table, retaining in-frame rearrangements with V and J assigned. Such tables are incomplete; in checked studies, under half of the missing clones stem from an unresolved V gene, and the remainder is unexplained. V, J and clone size are those of that table, while D and trimming were read from the DNA. This sample holds about 59,000 clones; about 83% were observed only once. Of the sample, 7.3% is held by the ten largest clones.

This sequence uses TRBV2 and TRBJ2-3, with the D segment identity uncertain. This receptor was identified in an adult in good health. The material sequenced was peripheral blood, taken on day 0 of AZD1222 vaccination. The CDR3 loop reads CASSDNDTQYF. The nucleotide sequence reads TGTGCCAGCAGTGACAACGATACGCAGTATTTT.